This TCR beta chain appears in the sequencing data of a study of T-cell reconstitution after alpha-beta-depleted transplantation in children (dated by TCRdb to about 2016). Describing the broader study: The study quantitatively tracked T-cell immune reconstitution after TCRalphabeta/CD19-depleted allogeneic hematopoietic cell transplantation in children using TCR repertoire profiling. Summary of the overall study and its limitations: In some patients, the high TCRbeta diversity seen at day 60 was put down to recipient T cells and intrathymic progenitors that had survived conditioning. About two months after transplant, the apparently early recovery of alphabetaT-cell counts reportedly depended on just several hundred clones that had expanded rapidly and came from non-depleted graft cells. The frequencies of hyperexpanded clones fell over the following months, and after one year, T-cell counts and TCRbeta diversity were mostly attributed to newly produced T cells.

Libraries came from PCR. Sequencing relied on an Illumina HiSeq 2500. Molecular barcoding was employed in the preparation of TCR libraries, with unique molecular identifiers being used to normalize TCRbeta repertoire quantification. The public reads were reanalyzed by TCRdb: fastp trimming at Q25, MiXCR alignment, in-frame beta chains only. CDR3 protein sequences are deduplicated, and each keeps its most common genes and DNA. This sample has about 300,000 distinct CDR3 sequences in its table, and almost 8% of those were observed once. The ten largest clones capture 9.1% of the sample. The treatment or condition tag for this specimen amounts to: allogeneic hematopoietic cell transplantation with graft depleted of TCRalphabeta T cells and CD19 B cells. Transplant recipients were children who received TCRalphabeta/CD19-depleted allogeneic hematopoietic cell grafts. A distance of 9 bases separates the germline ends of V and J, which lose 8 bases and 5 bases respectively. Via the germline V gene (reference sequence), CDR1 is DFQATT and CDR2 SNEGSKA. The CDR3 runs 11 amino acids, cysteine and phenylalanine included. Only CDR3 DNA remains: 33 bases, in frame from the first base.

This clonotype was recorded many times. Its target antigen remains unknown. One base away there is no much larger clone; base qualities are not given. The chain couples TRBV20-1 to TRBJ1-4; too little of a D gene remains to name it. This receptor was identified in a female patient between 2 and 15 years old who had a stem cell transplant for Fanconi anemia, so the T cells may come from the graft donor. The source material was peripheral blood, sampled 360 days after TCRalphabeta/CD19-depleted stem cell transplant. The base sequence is TGCAGTACTCTGATCAATGAAAAACTGTTTTTT. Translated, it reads CSTLINEKLFF.